The sequence of this T cell receptor (beta chain) was determined in a study of T-cell reconstitution after alpha-beta-depleted transplantation in children. CDR3 length equals 12 residues. CDR1 MNHNS and CDR2 SASEGT come from the germline V gene. V was trimmed by 4 bases and J by 6 bases, leaving 6 bases between them. For TCRbeta, the library was prepared with unique molecular identifiers. TCRdb passed the PCR reads through MiXCR, listing each CDR3 protein once. The sample has 450,000 to 600,000 distinct CDR3 sequences, about 17% seen once. This receptor was obtained from a human donor who donated a stem cell graft to a child with acute lymphoblastic leukemia. The rearrangement uses TRBV6-1 and TRBJ2-2; no definite D call. Material: PBMCs from the stem cell graft donor, obtained from the stem cell graft. CDR3 amino acids: CASSALAGELFF. The DNA of the CDR3 is TGTGCCAGCAGTGCCCTCGCCGGGGAGCTGTTTTTT.